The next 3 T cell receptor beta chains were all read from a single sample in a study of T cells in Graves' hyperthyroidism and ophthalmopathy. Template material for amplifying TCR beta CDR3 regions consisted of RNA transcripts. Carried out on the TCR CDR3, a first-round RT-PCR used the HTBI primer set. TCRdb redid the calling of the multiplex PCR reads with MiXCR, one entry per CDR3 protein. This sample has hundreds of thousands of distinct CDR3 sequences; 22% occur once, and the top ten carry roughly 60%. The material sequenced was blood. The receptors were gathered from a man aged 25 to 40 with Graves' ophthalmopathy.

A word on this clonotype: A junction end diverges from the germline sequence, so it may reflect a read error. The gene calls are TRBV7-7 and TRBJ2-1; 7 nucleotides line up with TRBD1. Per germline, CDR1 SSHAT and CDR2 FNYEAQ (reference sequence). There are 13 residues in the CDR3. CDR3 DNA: TGTGCTAGCAGCTTGACAGGGATCGATGAGCAGTTCTTC. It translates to CASSLTGIDEQFF.

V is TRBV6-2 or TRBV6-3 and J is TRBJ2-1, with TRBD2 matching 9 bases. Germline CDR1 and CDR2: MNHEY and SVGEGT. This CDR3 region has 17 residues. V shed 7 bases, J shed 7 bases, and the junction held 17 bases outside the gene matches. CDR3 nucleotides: TGTGCCAGCAATACACAATTTAGCGGGAGAATTGAAAATGAGCAGTTCTTC. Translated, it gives CASNTQFSGRIENEQFF.

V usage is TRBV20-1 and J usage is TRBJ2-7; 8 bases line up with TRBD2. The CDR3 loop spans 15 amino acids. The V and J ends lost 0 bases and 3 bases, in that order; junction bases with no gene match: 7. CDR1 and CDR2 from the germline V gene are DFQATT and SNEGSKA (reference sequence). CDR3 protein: CSARDQREGFYEQYF. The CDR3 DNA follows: TGCAGTGCTAGAGATCAACGGGAGGGTTTCTACGAGCAGTACTTC.